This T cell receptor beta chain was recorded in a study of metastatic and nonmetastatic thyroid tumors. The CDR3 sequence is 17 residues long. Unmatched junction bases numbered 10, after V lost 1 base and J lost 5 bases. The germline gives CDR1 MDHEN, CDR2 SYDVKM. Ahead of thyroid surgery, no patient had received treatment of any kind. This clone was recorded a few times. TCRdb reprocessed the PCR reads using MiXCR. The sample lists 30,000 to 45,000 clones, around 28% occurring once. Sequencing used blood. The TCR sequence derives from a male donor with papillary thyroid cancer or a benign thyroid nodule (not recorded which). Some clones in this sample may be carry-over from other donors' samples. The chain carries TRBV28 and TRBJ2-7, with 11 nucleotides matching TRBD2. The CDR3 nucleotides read TGTGCCAGCAGTTTATCCCGACCCGGACTAGCGGGTGACGAGCAGTACTTC. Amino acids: CASSLSRPGLAGDEQYF. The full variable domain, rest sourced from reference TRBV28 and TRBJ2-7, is DVKVTQSSRYLVKRTGEKVFLECVQDMDHENMFWYRQDPGLGLRLIYFSYDVKMKEKGDIPEGYSVSREKKERFSLILESASTNQTSMYLCASSLSRPGLAGDEQYFGPGTRLTVT.